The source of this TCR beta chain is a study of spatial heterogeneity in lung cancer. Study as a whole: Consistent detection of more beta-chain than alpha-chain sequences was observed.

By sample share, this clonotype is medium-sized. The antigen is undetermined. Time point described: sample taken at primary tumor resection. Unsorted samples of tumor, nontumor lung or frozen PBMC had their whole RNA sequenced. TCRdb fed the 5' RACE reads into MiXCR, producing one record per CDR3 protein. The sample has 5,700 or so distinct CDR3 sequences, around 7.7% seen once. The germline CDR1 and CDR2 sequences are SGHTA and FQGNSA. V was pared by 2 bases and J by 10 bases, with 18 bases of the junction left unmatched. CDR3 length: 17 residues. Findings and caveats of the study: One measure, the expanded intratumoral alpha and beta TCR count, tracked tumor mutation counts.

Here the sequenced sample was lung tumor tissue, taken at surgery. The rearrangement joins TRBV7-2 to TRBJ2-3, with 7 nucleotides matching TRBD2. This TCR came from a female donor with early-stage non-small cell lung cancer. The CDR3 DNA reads TGTGCCAGCAGCTTAAGAAGGCAGCGGGAATCCCCTATGGCGCAGTATTTT. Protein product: CASSLRRQRESPMAQYF.